This T cell receptor beta chain was captured in a study of blood T cells in healthy people across ages. Through a sample-barcoded 5' primer and a J-beta primer mix, a second PCR was run for roughly 6 to 12 cycles. TCRdb used MiXCR to reprocess the 5' RACE reads, holding one entry per CDR3 protein. The sample shows about 680,000 distinct CDR3 sequences, 45% to 50% of them seen only once. The material sequenced was blood. The receptor was isolated from a woman aged 55-69 years in good health.

The CDR3 nucleotides are TGTGCCAGCAGCTCCTCGAGGGGACAGCTCGAGCAGTACTTC. This encodes CASSSSRGQLEQYF. The rearrangement links TRBV7-2 to TRBJ2-7, with 7 nucleotides matching TRBD1. The CDR3 runs to 14 residues. V shed 4 bases and J 6 bases; nucleotides not matched to a gene: 9. CDR1 and CDR2 from the germline V gene are SGHTA and FQGNSA.